This is a list of T cell receptor beta chains from one sample in a study of shared clonotypes between healthy human individuals. Using immunoSEQ multiplex PCR, the repertoire was profiled, and TCRdb retains in-frame clones only, with some absent. Among 600,000 or so clones listed, around 95% were seen once. Sequencing used naive CD8+ T cells sorted from blood. The origin of the receptors is a woman in her 30s in good health. The CDR3 runs from the conserved cysteine through the conserved F or W. The order of the fields is V gene, J gene, clone size, CDR3 length, D gene, CDR3 protein, CDR3 DNA. The D gene is left open where the match is weak. Clone size appears in some rows only: once, few, many, or a class for an expanded clone.

v_gene: TRBV4-2
j_gene: TRBJ2-7
abundance: few
len: 15
d_gene: .
CDR3aa: CASSQESLGFYEQYF
CDR3nt: TGTGCCAGCAGCCAAGAGAGTTTGGGATTCTACGAGCAGTACTTC

v_gene: TRBV5-4
j_gene: TRBJ2-1
abundance: .
len: 12
d_gene: .
CDR3aa: CASSLGGNEQFF
CDR3nt: TGTGCCAGCAGCTTGGGGGGAAATGAGCAGTTCTTC

v_gene: TRBV9
j_gene: TRBJ2-3
abundance: once
len: 18
d_gene: TRBD1
CDR3aa: CASSDQTGGGRSTDTQYF
CDR3nt: TGTGCCAGCAGCGATCAGACAGGGGGCGGAAGAAGCACAGATACGCAGTATTTT

v_gene: TRBV7-9
j_gene: TRBJ2-7
abundance: .
len: 13
d_gene: .
CDR3aa: CASNLPGGYEQYF
CDR3nt: TGTGCCAGCAACTTACCGGGCGGTTACGAGCAGTACTTC

v_gene: TRBV19
j_gene: TRBJ2-1
abundance: .
len: 15
d_gene: TRBD2
CDR3aa: CASRVIAGVGNEQFF
CDR3nt: TGTGCCAGTAGGGTAATAGCGGGAGTAGGCAATGAGCAGTTCTTC

v_gene: TRBV5-4
j_gene: TRBJ2-7
abundance: .
len: 12
d_gene: TRBD1
CDR3aa: CASSSDRVEQYF
CDR3nt: TGTGCCAGCAGCTCCGACAGGGTCGAGCAGTACTTC

v_gene: TRBV2
j_gene: TRBJ2-5
abundance: .
len: 14
d_gene: .
CDR3aa: CASRNSVGDGTQYF
CDR3nt: TGTGCCAGCAGGAACTCTGTCGGGGATGGAACCCAGTACTTC

v_gene: TRBV2
j_gene: TRBJ1-4
abundance: .
len: 15
d_gene: TRBD1
CDR3aa: CASSEPQGVNEKLFF
CDR3nt: TGTGCCAGCAGTGAACCCCAGGGGGTAAATGAAAAACTGTTTTTT

v_gene: TRBV11-2
j_gene: TRBJ2-3
abundance: .
len: 16
d_gene: TRBD2
CDR3aa: CASSLDPSGREYSQYF
CDR3nt: TGTGCCAGCAGCTTAGACCCTAGCGGGAGAGAGTATTCGCAGTATTTT

v_gene: TRBV5-1
j_gene: TRBJ2-7
abundance: once
len: 19
d_gene: TRBD1
CDR3aa: CASSHRTTVHGQGINEQYF
CDR3nt: TGCGCCAGCAGCCACAGAACCACTGTACACGGACAGGGAATAAACGAGCAGTACTTC

v_gene: TRBV7-2
j_gene: TRBJ2-1
abundance: .
len: 15
d_gene: TRBD2
CDR3aa: CASSNYRDYTNEQFF
CDR3nt: TGTGCCAGCAGCAACTACCGGGACTACACTAATGAGCAGTTCTTC

v_gene: TRBV27
j_gene: TRBJ1-1
abundance: once
len: 13
d_gene: .
CDR3aa: CASSLERGTEAFF
CDR3nt: TGTGCCAGCAGTTTAGAGAGGGGGACTGAAGCTTTCTTT

v_gene: TRBV15
j_gene: TRBJ2-7
abundance: once
len: 17
d_gene: .
CDR3aa: CATSTQWGPGRSYEQYF
CDR3nt: TGTGCCACCAGCACCCAGTGGGGGCCGGGGCGGTCCTACGAGCAGTACTTC

v_gene: TRBV9
j_gene: TRBJ2-1
abundance: .
len: 15
d_gene: .
CDR3aa: CASSGGRASFNEQFF
CDR3nt: TGTGCCAGCAGCGGGGGACGGGCTAGTTTCAATGAGCAGTTCTTC

v_gene: TRBV19
j_gene: TRBJ2-3
abundance: .
len: 15
d_gene: TRBD1
CDR3aa: CASTAGQGLTDTQYF
CDR3nt: TGTGCCAGTACTGCAGGACAGGGGCTTACAGATACGCAGTATTTT

v_gene: TRBV6-5
j_gene: TRBJ2-7
abundance: .
len: 11
d_gene: TRBD2
CDR3aa: CAAGGSYEQYF
CDR3nt: TGTGCGGCGGGGGGCTCCTACGAGCAGTACTTC

v_gene: TRBV27
j_gene: TRBJ2-7
abundance: once
len: 15
d_gene: TRBD1
CDR3aa: CASSIGTGSPYEQYF
CDR3nt: TGTGCCAGCAGTATCGGGACAGGGTCTCCCTACGAGCAGTACTTC

v_gene: TRBV29-1
j_gene: TRBJ2-1
abundance: .
len: 17
d_gene: TRBD2
CDR3aa: CSVEGLADWGIYNEQFF
CDR3nt: TGCAGCGTTGAAGGACTAGCGGACTGGGGGATTTACAATGAGCAGTTCTTC

v_gene: TRBV4-1
j_gene: TRBJ2-7
abundance: .
len: 13
d_gene: .
CDR3aa: CASSQVRGYEQYF
CDR3nt: TGCGCCAGCAGCCAAGTCCGGGGGTACGAGCAGTACTTC

v_gene: TRBV10-3
j_gene: TRBJ2-7
abundance: .
len: 14
d_gene: .
CDR3aa: CAISVTGRTYEQYF
CDR3nt: TGTGCCATCAGTGTAACCGGACGGACCTACGAGCAGTACTTC

v_gene: TRBV5-4
j_gene: TRBJ2-7
abundance: .
len: 14
d_gene: .
CDR3aa: CASSLSDTSYEQYF
CDR3nt: TGTGCCAGCAGCTTGTCGGACACATCCTACGAGCAGTACTTC

v_gene: TRBV11-2
j_gene: TRBJ2-7
abundance: .
len: 16
d_gene: TRBD2
CDR3aa: CASSLDTAGGVYEQYF
CDR3nt: TGTGCCAGCAGCTTAGATACGGCGGGAGGAGTCTACGAGCAGTACTTC

v_gene: TRBV29-1
j_gene: TRBJ2-1
abundance: .
len: 14
d_gene: TRBD1
CDR3aa: CSVEGARQGSEQFF
CDR3nt: TGCAGCGTTGAAGGGGCGCGACAGGGGAGTGAGCAGTTCTTC

v_gene: TRBV11-1
j_gene: TRBJ1-2
abundance: once
len: 13
d_gene: .
CDR3aa: CASSLREGYGYTF
CDR3nt: TGTGCCAGCAGCTTAAGGGAAGGGTATGGCTACACCTTC

v_gene: TRBV27
j_gene: TRBJ2-7
abundance: .
len: 16
d_gene: TRBD2
CDR3aa: CASSLSSTSGSYEQYF
CDR3nt: TGTGCCAGCAGTTTATCTTCAACTAGCGGGAGCTACGAGCAGTACTTC

v_gene: TRBV5-4
j_gene: TRBJ1-1
abundance: .
len: 12
d_gene: TRBD1
CDR3aa: CASSFGTGEAFF
CDR3nt: TGTGCCAGCAGCTTCGGGACAGGTGAAGCTTTCTTT

v_gene: TRBV7-4
j_gene: TRBJ2-7
abundance: .
len: 15
d_gene: TRBD1
CDR3aa: CASSLVGGRGDEQYF
CDR3nt: TGTGCCAGCAGCTTAGTAGGGGGCAGGGGTGACGAGCAGTACTTC

v_gene: TRBV9
j_gene: TRBJ2-7
abundance: .
len: 15
d_gene: TRBD2
CDR3aa: CASSSTSGGHYEQYF
CDR3nt: TGTGCCAGCAGCTCCACTAGCGGGGGTCACTACGAGCAGTACTTC

v_gene: TRBV27
j_gene: TRBJ2-7
abundance: .
len: 12
d_gene: .
CDR3aa: CASSSGIGEQYF
CDR3nt: TGTGCCAGCAGCTCCGGGATCGGCGAGCAGTACTTC

v_gene: TRBV10-1
j_gene: TRBJ2-7
abundance: .
len: 14
d_gene: TRBD2
CDR3aa: CASSDLAGATEQYF
CDR3nt: TGCGCCAGCAGTGATTTGGCGGGAGCCACGGAGCAGTACTTC

v_gene: TRBV15
j_gene: TRBJ2-7
abundance: .
len: 15
d_gene: TRBD2
CDR3aa: CATSPRTSGSYEQYF
CDR3nt: TGTGCCACCAGCCCACGGACTAGCGGGAGCTACGAGCAGTACTTC

v_gene: TRBV9
j_gene: TRBJ2-7
abundance: few
len: 13
d_gene: .
CDR3aa: CASSGDIDYEQYF
CDR3nt: TGTGCCAGCAGCGGGGACATCGATTACGAGCAGTACTTC

v_gene: TRBV7-9
j_gene: TRBJ1-1
abundance: .
len: 13
d_gene: .
CDR3aa: CASSPGLNTEAFF
CDR3nt: TGTGCCAGCAGCCCAGGACTGAACACTGAAGCTTTCTTT

v_gene: TRBV15
j_gene: TRBJ2-7
abundance: .
len: 14
d_gene: TRBD2
CDR3aa: CATSRGLAGGEQYF
CDR3nt: TGTGCCACCAGCAGGGGACTAGCGGGAGGAGAGCAGTACTTC

v_gene: TRBV7-8
j_gene: TRBJ2-7
abundance: .
len: 13
d_gene: .
CDR3aa: CASSLDTAYEQYF
CDR3nt: TGTGCCAGCAGCTTGGACACAGCCTACGAGCAGTACTTC

v_gene: TRBV11-2
j_gene: TRBJ2-3
abundance: once
len: 11
d_gene: .
CDR3aa: CASSSTDTQYF
CDR3nt: TGTGCCAGCAGCTCTACAGATACGCAGTATTTT

v_gene: TRBV7-2
j_gene: TRBJ1-6
abundance: .
len: 14
d_gene: .
CDR3aa: CASSLMMGNSPLHF
CDR3nt: TGTGCCAGCAGCTTAATGATGGGTAATTCACCCCTCCACTTT

v_gene: TRBV4-1
j_gene: TRBJ1-2
abundance: .
len: 15
d_gene: .
CDR3aa: CASSQTNRPAWGYTF
CDR3nt: TGCGCCAGCAGCCAAACAAACAGGCCCGCTTGGGGCTACACCTTC

v_gene: TRBV7-8
j_gene: TRBJ2-7
abundance: .
len: 16
d_gene: .
CDR3aa: CASSLEAGRSSYEQYF
CDR3nt: TGTGCCAGCAGCTTAGAGGCAGGGCGTAGCTCCTACGAGCAGTACTTC

v_gene: TRBV9
j_gene: TRBJ2-3
abundance: .
len: 15
d_gene: .
CDR3aa: CASSDRDGAPYTQYF
CDR3nt: TGTGCCAGCAGCGACCGGGACGGCGCGCCCTATACGCAGTATTTT

v_gene: TRBV28
j_gene: TRBJ2-7
abundance: .
len: 14
d_gene: .
CDR3aa: CASSAMGEFFEQYF
CDR3nt: TGTGCCAGCAGCGCAATGGGGGAGTTTTTCGAGCAGTACTTC

v_gene: TRBV27
j_gene: TRBJ2-7
abundance: .
len: 14
d_gene: TRBD1
CDR3aa: CASSHDRARYEQYF
CDR3nt: TGTGCCAGCAGCCACGACAGGGCCCGGTACGAGCAGTACTTC